The source of this T cell receptor beta chain is a study of blood T cell repertoires in COVID-19. Method: immunoSEQ multiplex PCR; TCRdb's copy keeps in-frame clones and lacks some. The sample has approximately 150,000 clones; 70% to 80% are singletons. J was trimmed by 2 bases and V by 2 bases; bases with no gene match: 10. The germline V gene has CDR1 SGHTA and CDR2 FQGNSA. This CDR3 comprises 17 residues. Sequenced input: peripheral blood. The receptor was derived from a man between 45 and 60 years old with acute or convalescent COVID-19. The chain links TRBV7-2 to TRBJ2-5, with 8 bases identical to TRBD2. The chain's CDR3 is CASSLRSSGGGQETQYF. The CDR3 region has the DNA TGTGCCAGCAGCTTAAGAAGTTCGGGGGGGGGACAAGAGACCCAGTACTTC.